This T cell receptor (beta chain) was retrieved from a study of OX40 agonist ivuxolimab in advanced cancers. Study-wide points: Relative to CD4+, CD8+ T cells held more expanded clones on average. At doses 0.1 to 3.0 mg/kg, CD4+ and CD8+ clones expanded.

The assay was immunoSEQ multiplex PCR, and TCRdb's table has in-frame clones only and misses some. Among about 45,000 clones, just over 90% were seen once, and the ten largest hold under 20%. On this clone: The antigen is not known.

The germline V gene has CDR1 SNHLY and CDR2 FYNNEI. This CDR3 has 14 residues. V lost 10 bases, J lost 8 bases, and 5 bases stayed unmatched. This clonotype originated in an adult with an advanced solid tumor such as melanoma, head and neck, liver or kidney cancer. Material: CD4+ or CD8+ T cells sorted from blood, obtained in a trial of the OX40 agonist ivuxolimab. The J gene is TRBJ2-1, the V gene TRBV2, with 16 bases aligning to TRBD2. The CDR3: CATGTSGRAYEQFF. Written as DNA, the CDR3 is TGTGCCACCGGGACTAGCGGGAGGGCCTATGAGCAGTTCTTC.